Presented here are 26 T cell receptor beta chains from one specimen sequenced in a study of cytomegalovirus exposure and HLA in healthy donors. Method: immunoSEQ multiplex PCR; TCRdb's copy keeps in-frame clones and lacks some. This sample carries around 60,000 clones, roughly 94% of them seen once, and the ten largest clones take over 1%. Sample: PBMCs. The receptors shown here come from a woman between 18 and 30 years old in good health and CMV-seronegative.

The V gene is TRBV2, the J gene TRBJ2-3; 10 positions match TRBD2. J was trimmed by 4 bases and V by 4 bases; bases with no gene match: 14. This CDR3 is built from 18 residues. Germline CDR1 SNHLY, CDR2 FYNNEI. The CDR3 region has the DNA TGTGCCAGCAGTGTCAGCCTAGCGGGGGACTTGGACCCAGATACGCAGTATTTT. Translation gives CASSVSLAGDLDPDTQYF.

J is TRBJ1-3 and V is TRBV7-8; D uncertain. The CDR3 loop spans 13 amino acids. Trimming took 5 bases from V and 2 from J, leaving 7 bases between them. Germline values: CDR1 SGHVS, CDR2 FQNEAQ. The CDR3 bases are TGTGCCAGCAGCGCCGCGGCTGGAAACACCATATATTTT. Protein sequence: CASSAAAGNTIYF.

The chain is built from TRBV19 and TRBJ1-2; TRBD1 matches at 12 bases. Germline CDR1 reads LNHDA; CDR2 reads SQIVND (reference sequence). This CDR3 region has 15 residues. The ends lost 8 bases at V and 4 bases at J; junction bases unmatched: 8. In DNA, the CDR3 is TGTGCCAGTTGCAGGGGGACAGGGGGCAGCTATGGCTACACCTTC. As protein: CASCRGTGGSYGYTF. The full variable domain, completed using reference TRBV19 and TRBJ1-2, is DGGITQSPKYLFRKEGQNVTLSCEQNLNHDAMYWYRQDPGQGLRLIYYSQIVNDFQKGDIAEGYSVSREKKESFPLTVTSAQKNPTAFYLCASCRGTGGSYGYTFGSGTRLTVV.

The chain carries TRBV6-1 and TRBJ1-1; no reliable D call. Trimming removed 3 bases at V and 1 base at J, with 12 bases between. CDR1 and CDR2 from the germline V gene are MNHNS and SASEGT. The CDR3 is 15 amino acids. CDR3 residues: CASSDLWTGNTEAFF. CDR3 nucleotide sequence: TGTGCCAGCAGTGACCTTTGGACTGGGAACACTGAAGCTTTCTTT.

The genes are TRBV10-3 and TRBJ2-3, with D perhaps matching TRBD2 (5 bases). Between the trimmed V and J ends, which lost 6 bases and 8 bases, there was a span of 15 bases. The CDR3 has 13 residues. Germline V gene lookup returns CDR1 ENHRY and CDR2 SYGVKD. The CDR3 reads CAIRAPGVGTQYF. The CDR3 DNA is TGTGCCATCAGAGCCCCCGGGGTCGGTACGCAGTATTTT.

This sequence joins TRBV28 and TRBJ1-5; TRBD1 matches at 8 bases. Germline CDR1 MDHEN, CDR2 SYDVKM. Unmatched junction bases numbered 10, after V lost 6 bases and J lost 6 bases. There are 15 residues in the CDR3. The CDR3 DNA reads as TGTGCCAGCAGCGTCGGACAGGGTTGGAGTCAGCCCCAGCATTTT. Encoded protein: CASSVGQGWSQPQHF. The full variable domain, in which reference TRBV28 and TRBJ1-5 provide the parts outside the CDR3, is DVKVTQSSRYLVKRTGEKVFLECVQDMDHENMFWYRQDPGLGLRLIYFSYDVKMKEKGDIPEGYSVSREKKERFSLILESASTNQTSMYLCASSVGQGWSQPQHFGDGTRLSIL.

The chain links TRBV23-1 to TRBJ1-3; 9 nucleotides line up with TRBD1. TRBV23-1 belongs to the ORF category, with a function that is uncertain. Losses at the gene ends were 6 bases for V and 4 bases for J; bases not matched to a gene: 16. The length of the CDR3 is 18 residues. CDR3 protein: CASSQNDKNRGHGNTIYF. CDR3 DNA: TGCGCCAGCAGCCAAAATGATAAGAACAGGGGGCACGGAAACACCATATATTTT.

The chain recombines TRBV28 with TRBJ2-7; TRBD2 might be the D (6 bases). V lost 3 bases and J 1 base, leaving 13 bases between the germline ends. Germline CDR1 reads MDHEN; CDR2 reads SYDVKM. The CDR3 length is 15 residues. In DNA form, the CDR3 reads TGTGCCAGCAGTTTGGGGTCGGGAGTATCCTACGAGCAGTACTTC. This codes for CASSLGSGVSYEQYF.

The CDR3 region is CATSRDLGGAETQYF. The CDR3 DNA sequence: TGTGCCACCAGCAGAGATCTCGGAGGTGCGGAGACCCAGTACTTC. The V call is TRBV15, the J call TRBJ2-5, with D possibly being TRBD2 (5 bases). V lost 0 bases to trimming and J lost 5 bases, with 13 bases between them. The CDR3 is 15 amino acids. The germline V gene encodes CDR1 LNHNV and CDR2 YYDKDF (reference sequence).

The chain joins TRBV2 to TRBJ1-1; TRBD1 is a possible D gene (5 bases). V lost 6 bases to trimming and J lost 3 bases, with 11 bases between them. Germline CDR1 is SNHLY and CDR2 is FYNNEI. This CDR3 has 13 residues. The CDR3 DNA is TGTGCCAGCAGCAAAGGGGTTGACACTGAAGCTTTCTTT. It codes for CASSKGVDTEAFF.

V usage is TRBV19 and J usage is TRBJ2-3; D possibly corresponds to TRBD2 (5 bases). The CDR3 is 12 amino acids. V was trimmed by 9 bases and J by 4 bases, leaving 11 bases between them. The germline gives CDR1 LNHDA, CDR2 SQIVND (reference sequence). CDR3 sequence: CASLCGPDTQYF. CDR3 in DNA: TGTGCCAGCCTATGCGGGCCAGATACGCAGTATTTT. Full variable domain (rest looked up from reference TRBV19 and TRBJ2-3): DGGITQSPKYLFRKEGQNVTLSCEQNLNHDAMYWYRQDPGQGLRLIYYSQIVNDFQKGDIAEGYSVSREKKESFPLTVTSAQKNPTAFYLCASLCGPDTQYFGPGTRLTVL.

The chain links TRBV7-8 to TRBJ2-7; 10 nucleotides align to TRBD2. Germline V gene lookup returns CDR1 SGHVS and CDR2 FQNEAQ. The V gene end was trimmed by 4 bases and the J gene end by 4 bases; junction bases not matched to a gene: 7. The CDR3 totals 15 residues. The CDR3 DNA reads TGTGCCAGCAGCTCACCCGGGACTAGCGTTTACGAGCAGTACTTC. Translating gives CASSSPGTSVYEQYF.

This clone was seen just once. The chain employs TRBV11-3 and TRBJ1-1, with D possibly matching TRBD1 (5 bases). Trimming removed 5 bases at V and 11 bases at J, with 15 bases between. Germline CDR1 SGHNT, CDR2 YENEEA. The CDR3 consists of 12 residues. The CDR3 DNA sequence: TGTGCCAGCAGCCTCGGGGGAGGGATGGCTTTCTTT. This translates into CASSLGGGMAFF.

In nucleotides, the CDR3 is TGTGCCAGCAGTCCACAGGGGGTTGGGGGCTACGAGCAGTACTTC. It codes for CASSPQGVGGYEQYF. V is TRBV11-2 and J is TRBJ2-7; 8 positions agree with TRBD1. The germline V gene has CDR1 SGHAT and CDR2 FQNNGV. V was pared by 6 bases and J by 3 bases, with 10 bases of the junction left unmatched. CDR3 length: 15 amino acids.

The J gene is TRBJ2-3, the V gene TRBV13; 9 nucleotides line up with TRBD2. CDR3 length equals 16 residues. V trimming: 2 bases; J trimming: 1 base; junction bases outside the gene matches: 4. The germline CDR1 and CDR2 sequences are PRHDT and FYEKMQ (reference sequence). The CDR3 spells CASSLSLAGRTDTQYF. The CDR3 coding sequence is TGTGCCAGCAGCTTATCCCTAGCGGGACGCACAGATACGCAGTATTTT.

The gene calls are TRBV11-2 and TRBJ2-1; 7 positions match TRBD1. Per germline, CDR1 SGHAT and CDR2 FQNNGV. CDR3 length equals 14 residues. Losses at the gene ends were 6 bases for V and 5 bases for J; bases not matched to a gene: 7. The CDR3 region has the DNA TGTGCCAGCAGGCGGACAGGTATAGACAATGAGCAGTTCTTC. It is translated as CASRRTGIDNEQFF.

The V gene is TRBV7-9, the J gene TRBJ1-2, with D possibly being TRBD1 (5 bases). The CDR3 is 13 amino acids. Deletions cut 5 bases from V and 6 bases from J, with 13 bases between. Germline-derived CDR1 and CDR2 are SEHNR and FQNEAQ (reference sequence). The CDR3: CASSLDRVDGYTF. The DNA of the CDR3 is TGTGCCAGCAGCCTTGACAGAGTCGATGGCTACACCTTC.

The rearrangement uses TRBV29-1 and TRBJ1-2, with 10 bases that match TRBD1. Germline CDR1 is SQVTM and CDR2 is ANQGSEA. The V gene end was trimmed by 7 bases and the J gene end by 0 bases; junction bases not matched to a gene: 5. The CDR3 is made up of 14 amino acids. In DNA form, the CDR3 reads TGCAGCGGAAGGACAGGGGGGCCTAACTATGGCTACACCTTC. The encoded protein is CSGRTGGPNYGYTF.

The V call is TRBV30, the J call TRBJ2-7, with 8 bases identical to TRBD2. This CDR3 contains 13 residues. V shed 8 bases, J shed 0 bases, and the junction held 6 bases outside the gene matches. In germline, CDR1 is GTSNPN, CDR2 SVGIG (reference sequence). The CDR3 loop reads CAATSGSSYEQYF. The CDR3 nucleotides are TGTGCCGCCACTAGCGGATCCTCCTACGAGCAGTACTTC.

This CDR3 reads CASSLSPTDTQYF. The CDR3 DNA follows: TGTGCCAGCAGCCTGTCCCCCACAGATACGCAGTATTTT. The V call is TRBV13, the J call TRBJ2-3, with D unresolved. The length of the CDR3 is 13 residues. Germline assignment: CDR1 PRHDT and CDR2 FYEKMQ (reference sequence). With 5 bases removed from V and 2 bases from J, the gap between germline ends came to 8 bases.

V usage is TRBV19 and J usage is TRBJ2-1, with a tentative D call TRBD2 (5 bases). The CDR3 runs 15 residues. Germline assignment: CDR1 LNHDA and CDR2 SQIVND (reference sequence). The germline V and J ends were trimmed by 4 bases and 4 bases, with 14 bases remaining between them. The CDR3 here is CASSTSGASYNEQFF. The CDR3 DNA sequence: TGTGCCAGTAGTACGAGCGGAGCCTCTTACAATGAGCAGTTCTTC.

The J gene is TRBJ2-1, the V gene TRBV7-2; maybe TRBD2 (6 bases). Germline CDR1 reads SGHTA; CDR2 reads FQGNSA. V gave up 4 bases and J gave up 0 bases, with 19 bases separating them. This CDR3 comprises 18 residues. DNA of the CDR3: TGTGCCAGCAGCTCCCCAGCCGGAGGGTTGCGCTCCTACAATGAGCAGTTCTTC. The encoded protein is CASSSPAGGLRSYNEQFF.

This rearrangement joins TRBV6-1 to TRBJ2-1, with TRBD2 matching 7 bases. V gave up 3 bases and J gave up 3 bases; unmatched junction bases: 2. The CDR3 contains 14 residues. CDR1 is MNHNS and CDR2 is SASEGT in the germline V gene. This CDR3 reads CASSDGGGYNEQFF. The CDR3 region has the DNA TGTGCCAGCAGTGATGGGGGGGGCTACAATGAGCAGTTCTTC.

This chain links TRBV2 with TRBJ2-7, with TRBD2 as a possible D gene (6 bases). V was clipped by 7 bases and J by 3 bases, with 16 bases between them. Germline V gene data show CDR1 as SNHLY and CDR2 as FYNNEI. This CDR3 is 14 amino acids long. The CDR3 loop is CASKTGLPLYEQYF. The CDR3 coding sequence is TGTGCCAGCAAAACGGGACTCCCCCTCTACGAGCAGTACTTC.

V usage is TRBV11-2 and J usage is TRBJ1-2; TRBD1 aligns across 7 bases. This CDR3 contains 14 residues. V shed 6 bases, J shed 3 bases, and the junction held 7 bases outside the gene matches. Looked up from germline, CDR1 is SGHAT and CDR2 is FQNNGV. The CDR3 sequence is CASRLTGSDYGYTF. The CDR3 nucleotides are TGTGCCAGCAGATTGACAGGGTCCGACTATGGCTACACCTTC.

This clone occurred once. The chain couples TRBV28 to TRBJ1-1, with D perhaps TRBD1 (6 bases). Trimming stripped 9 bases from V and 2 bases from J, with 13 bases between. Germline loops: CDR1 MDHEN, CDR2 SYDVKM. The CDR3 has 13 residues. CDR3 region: CASSWTANTEAFF. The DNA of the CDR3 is TGTGCCAGTTCCTGGACAGCAAACACTGAAGCTTTCTTT.